What follows is one T cell receptor (beta chain) and its context. The data were obtained in a study of blood T cell repertoires in COVID-19. The CDR3 contains 13 residues. Unmatched junction bases numbered 8, after V lost 3 bases and J lost 9 bases. CDR1 SGHKS and CDR2 YYEKEE come from the germline V gene (reference sequence). Per the study methods: Reference gene primers were amplified, and this amplification served to estimate nucleated cell counts. TCRdb keeps only in-frame clones here, not all; method: immunoSEQ multiplex PCR. The V and J calls and the clone size are those of that table, but D and trimming were determined from the DNA. The sample includes under 200,000 clones, more than 85% of them seen just once.

Sequenced: peripheral blood. The rearrangement joins TRBV5-5 to TRBJ2-5; 7 bases match TRBD2. The receptor comes from a woman older than 75 in a cohort sampled during active or convalescent COVID-19. CDR3 DNA sequence: TGTGCCAGCAGCTATCGACTAGCAGGAGCCCAGTACTTC. Translating gives CASSYRLAGAQYF.